The rows below give T cell receptor beta chains drawn from one sample of a study of shared clonotypes between healthy human individuals. The assay was immunoSEQ multiplex PCR, and TCRdb's table has in-frame clones only and misses some. The sample contains about 1.5 million clones, 98% of which appear only once. What was sequenced was naive CD4+ T cells sorted from blood. These receptors were collected from a man aged 25-45 years in good health. CDR3s include the opening cysteine and the closing phenylalanine or tryptophan.

v_call: TRBV7-9; j_call: TRBJ2-1; cdr3_aa: CALNWGEQFF
v_call: TRBV5-4; j_call: TRBJ2-1; cdr3_aa: CASSQGLAGAQSSYNEQFF
v_call: TRBV28; j_call: TRBJ2-7; cdr3_aa: CASRDPGPPDYEQYF
v_call: TRBV6-1; j_call: TRBJ2-1; cdr3_aa: CASSEAVQSQFF
v_call: TRBV18; j_call: TRBJ1-1; cdr3_aa: CASSPGGGGTVSEAFF
v_call: TRBV11-3; j_call: TRBJ2-3; cdr3_aa: CASSSGQGALDTDTQYF
v_call: TRBV19; j_call: TRBJ1-2; cdr3_aa: CASSIRGQGGDGYTF
v_call: TRBV28; j_call: TRBJ2-7; cdr3_aa: CASGGSILMGEQYF
v_call: TRBV2; j_call: TRBJ1-4; cdr3_aa: CASSEPPGDLMGMVFF
v_call: TRBV7-2; j_call: TRBJ2-7; cdr3_aa: CASSLTGGVMDEQYF
v_call: TRBV18; j_call: TRBJ2-7; cdr3_aa: CASSPPGQVTYEQYF
v_call: TRBV7-9; j_call: TRBJ2-7; cdr3_aa: CASSPSSSYEQYF
v_call: TRBV18; j_call: TRBJ1-5; cdr3_aa: CASSPTHLSNQPQHF
v_call: TRBV27; j_call: TRBJ2-3; cdr3_aa: CASHIRRGRPTDTQYF
v_call: TRBV5-1; j_call: TRBJ2-1; cdr3_aa: CASSLASAVHPLGNEQFF
v_call: TRBV5-1; j_call: TRBJ2-7; cdr3_aa: CASSLAIAGRPGEQYF
v_call: TRBV7-7; j_call: TRBJ2-2; cdr3_aa: CASSRDREGPELFF
v_call: TRBV25-1; j_call: TRBJ1-2; cdr3_aa: CASSADISDRGSYGYTF
v_call: TRBV6-1; j_call: TRBJ1-2; cdr3_aa: CASGLGTDYGYTF
v_call: TRBV9; j_call: TRBJ2-5; cdr3_aa: CASSVRNLETQYF
v_call: TRBV5-1; j_call: TRBJ2-7; cdr3_aa: CASSGQKTDYEQYF
v_call: TRBV15; j_call: TRBJ2-1; cdr3_aa: CATSRDLRDPHQFF
v_call: TRBV11-1; j_call: TRBJ1-1; cdr3_aa: CASSPEGTGFGAFF
v_call: TRBV28; j_call: TRBJ2-2; cdr3_aa: CASTHRGTDTGELFF
v_call: TRBV6-6; j_call: TRBJ2-3; cdr3_aa: CASRLLAGGDTQYF
v_call: TRBV7-9; j_call: TRBJ2-1; cdr3_aa: CASSLRDRGLNEQFF
v_call: TRBV5-6; j_call: TRBJ2-1; cdr3_aa: CASSLGRSSYNEQFF
v_call: TRBV29-1; j_call: TRBJ1-2; cdr3_aa: CSVGKGQGVYGYTF
v_call: TRBV5-5; j_call: TRBJ2-1; cdr3_aa: CASSLGPYEQFF
v_call: TRBV7-6; j_call: TRBJ2-3; cdr3_aa: CASSLPILGVTDTQYF
v_call: TRBV7-9; j_call: TRBJ2-1; cdr3_aa: CASSLYGGRNNEQFF
v_call: TRBV10-1; j_call: TRBJ2-1; cdr3_aa: CASSPGQDNEQFF
v_call: TRBV18; j_call: TRBJ1-5; cdr3_aa: CASSPPGGAGQPQHF
v_call: TRBV5-1; j_call: TRBJ2-5; cdr3_aa: CASSLRGQETQYF
v_call: TRBV18; j_call: TRBJ2-5; cdr3_aa: CASSRALETQYF
v_call: TRBV14; j_call: TRBJ1-2; cdr3_aa: CASSQGPGYGYTF
v_call: TRBV18; j_call: TRBJ2-1; cdr3_aa: CASSPPQGTSNEQFF
v_call: TRBV6-1; j_call: TRBJ1-3; cdr3_aa: CASTGTGLGQRPVYF
v_call: TRBV6-6; j_call: TRBJ2-2; cdr3_aa: CASSYQGLAGGELFF
v_call: TRBV5-6; j_call: TRBJ2-7; cdr3_aa: CASSGRTGDYEQYF
v_call: TRBV28; j_call: TRBJ2-7; cdr3_aa: CASSLSREQYF
v_call: TRBV28; j_call: TRBJ2-7; cdr3_aa: CASSIGSYEQYF
v_call: TRBV19; j_call: TRBJ2-7; cdr3_aa: CASSRSDTSYEQYF
v_call: TRBV15; j_call: TRBJ2-7; cdr3_aa: CATSRDRAGAGGPWSYEQYF
v_call: TRBV11-2; j_call: TRBJ1-1; cdr3_aa: CASSLGQGSNTEAFF
v_call: TRBV23-1; j_call: TRBJ2-5; cdr3_aa: CASSHKPSGRPSAKTQYF
v_call: TRBV6-5; j_call: TRBJ1-1; cdr3_aa: CASRDAGRLTEAFF
v_call: TRBV25-1; j_call: TRBJ2-7; cdr3_aa: CASSQGLGKSVEQYF
v_call: TRBV19; j_call: TRBJ2-7; cdr3_aa: CASMPDRGYEQYF
v_call: TRBV29-1; j_call: TRBJ1-3; cdr3_aa: CSVKYAGNTIYF
v_call: TRBV2; j_call: TRBJ2-3; cdr3_aa: CASSIGGSLMTDTQYF
v_call: TRBV2; j_call: TRBJ1-5; cdr3_aa: CASSGQGVTNQPQHF